Listed below are T cell receptor beta chains from one sample, sequenced in a study of CD8+ T cells in alopecia areata. TCRdb's copy holds only in-frame clones and misses some; the assay was immunoSEQ multiplex PCR. The sample consists of about 150,000 clones, about 89% of them appearing once. Sequences were derived from CD8+ T cells sorted from blood, sampled at week 0. These receptors were obtained from a human donor with alopecia areata. Each CDR3 is given with its conserved first and last residue. A D gene is named only where the DNA matches it firmly. For some rows the clone size is stated as once, few or many, or as a class when expanded; others skip it.

clone size | D gene | J gene | V gene | CDR3 DNA | CDR3 protein
. | . | TRBJ2-1 | TRBV9 | TGTGCCAGCAACGGGGACGGGAGCTACAATGAGCAGTTCTTC | CASNGDGSYNEQFF
. | . | TRBJ2-1 | TRBV10-1 | TGCGCCAGCAGTGAGTCACAGGGAGATGAGCAGTTCTTC | CASSESQGDEQFF
. | TRBD2 | TRBJ2-7 | TRBV7-8 | TGTGCCAGCAGCTTATATGGTTCGACTAGCGGGGCGACCTACGAGCAGTACTTC | CASSLYGSTSGATYEQYF
. | . | TRBJ2-7 | TRBV7-8 | TGTGCCAGCAGCTTAGCCGGCGAGCAGTACTTC | CASSLAGEQYF
few | . | TRBJ2-3 | TRBV29-1 | TGCAGCGTTGATCTGGAGGGAAGGACGGCCACAGATACGCAGTATTTT | CSVDLEGRTATDTQYF
few | TRBD1 | TRBJ2-5 | TRBV7-9 | TGTGCCAGCGAGACAGGGACAGGGGTCGGAACCCAGTACTTC | CASETGTGVGTQYF
. | TRBD2 | TRBJ2-7 | TRBV5-5 | TGTGCCAGCAGCTACGGTAGCGGGAGGTCCTACGAGCAGTACTTC | CASSYGSGRSYEQYF
. | . | TRBJ2-7 | TRBV30 | TGTGCCTGGAGTGTATCCCCAGGCCCCTACGAGCAGTACTTC | CAWSVSPGPYEQYF
. | . | TRBJ1-2 | TRBV18 | TGTGCCAGCTCACCGCTGACGGTCGCGGAAATCTATGGCTACACCTTC | CASSPLTVAEIYGYTF
. | . | TRBJ2-1 | TRBV5-6 | TGTGCCAGCAGCTCCAACAACTACAATGAGCAGTTCTTC | CASSSNNYNEQFF
. | TRBD1 | TRBJ1-2 | TRBV7-9 | TGTGCCAGCAGCTTAGAAGGAACAGGGGCCTATGGCTACACCTTC | CASSLEGTGAYGYTF
. | . | TRBJ1-2 | TRBV9 | TGTGCCAGCAGCGCAACTGGGGGGAGGTATGGCTACACCTTC | CASSATGGRYGYTF
. | . | TRBJ2-5 | TRBV7-8 | TGTGCCAGCAGCTTTGGACGGGAGAGTTCCCGAGCAGAGAGAGAGACCCAGTACTTC | CASSFGRESSRAERETQYF
once | . | TRBJ2-5 | TRBV6-5 | TGTGCCAGCGCGGCCGACAGACTACTTGGACAGACCCAGTACTTC | CASAADRLLGQTQYF
few | TRBD1 | TRBJ2-7 | TRBV7-9 | TGTGCCAGCAGCCTGTCGACAGGGGCAAGCTCCTACGAGCAGTACTTC | CASSLSTGASSYEQYF
. | TRBD2 | TRBJ2-1 | TRBV7-2 | TGTGCCAGCAGGGGACTAGAGAGGACTTACAATGAGCAGTTCTTC | CASRGLERTYNEQFF
. | . | TRBJ2-1 | TRBV29-1 | TGCAGCGTTGAAGATCGCGAGTCCTACAATGAGCAGTTCTTC | CSVEDRESYNEQFF
. | TRBD1 | TRBJ2-7 | TRBV7-9 | TGTGCCAGCAGCCTTTCCGGGACAGATTACGAGCAGTACTTC | CASSLSGTDYEQYF
. | . | TRBJ2-7 | TRBV7-8 | TGTGCCAGCAGCCCTTCGGACGGCAACTACGAGCAGTACTTC | CASSPSDGNYEQYF
. | . | TRBJ2-1 | TRBV15 | TGTGCCACCAGCTTAAACCCACGCCAAGGGGGACACGCGGACAGTGAGCAGTTCTTC | CATSLNPRQGGHADSEQFF
. | TRBD2 | TRBJ2-3 | TRBV4-1 | TGCGCCAGCAGCCAGTTCCCTCTGACTAGCGGTCCCACAGATACGCAGTATTTT | CASSQFPLTSGPTDTQYF
. | . | TRBJ2-7 | TRBV5-1 | TGCGCCAGCAGCCTACTACTCCCCCATGAGCAGTACTTC | CASSLLLPHEQYF
. | . | TRBJ2-7 | TRBV2 | TGTGCCAGCAGTGAAGCCAAATACGAGCAGTACTTC | CASSEAKYEQYF
. | TRBD2 | TRBJ2-7 | TRBV29-1 | TGCAGCGTGCTCCTACGAGCGGGAGGGCCCTCCGAGCAGTACTTC | CSVLLRAGGPSEQYF
. | . | TRBJ2-2 | TRBV7-8 | TGTGCCAGCAGCTTAGGGTTGGAAAACACCGGGGAGCTGTTTTTT | CASSLGLENTGELFF
. | . | TRBJ1-1 | TRBV7-9 | TGTGCCAGCAGCTCCCAGGGGACTGAAGCTTTCTTT | CASSSQGTEAFF
. | TRBD1 | TRBJ2-6 | TRBV11-2 | TGTGCCAGCACCTTAAACGACAGGGGGCGAGGGGCCAACGTCCTGACTTTC | CASTLNDRGRGANVLTF
. | TRBD1 | TRBJ2-6 | TRBV29-1 | TGCAGCGTTGAAAATTGGGACAGGGGAACTGGGGCCAACGTCCTGACTTTC | CSVENWDRGTGANVLTF
. | TRBD1 | TRBJ2-2 | TRBV2 | TGTGCCAGCAAATCGACAGGGGGGACCGGGGAGCTGTTTTTT | CASKSTGGTGELFF
once | TRBD1 | TRBJ2-7 | TRBV9 | TGTGCCAGCAGCCTAGGGGACAGCACCTACGAGCAGTACTTC | CASSLGDSTYEQYF
. | . | TRBJ2-7 | TRBV11-1 | TGTGCCAGCAGCACGGGGCTCTACGAGCAGTACTTC | CASSTGLYEQYF
few | TRBD2 | TRBJ2-7 | TRBV29-1 | TGCAGCGTTGAGGCTAGCGGGAATTTCAACGAGCAGTACTTC | CSVEASGNFNEQYF
. | TRBD2 | TRBJ2-3 | TRBV2 | TGTGCCAGCAGTGGGCTAGCGGGGGGCACAGATACGCAGTATTTT | CASSGLAGGTDTQYF
once | TRBD1 | TRBJ2-7 | TRBV9 | TGTGCCAGCAGCGCAGTAGGACAGGGGTACTACGAGCAGTACTTC | CASSAVGQGYYEQYF
once | . | TRBJ1-2 | TRBV29-1 | TGCAGCGTGCCCGGTCAGGGGTTCTATGGCTACACCTTC | CSVPGQGFYGYTF
. | TRBD2 | TRBJ2-1 | TRBV2 | TGTGCCAGCAGTGAATCTGGCGGGGGGGCCTCAATAATTAATGAGCAGTTCTTC | CASSESGGGASIINEQFF
. | . | TRBJ1-1 | TRBV9 | TGTGCCAGCAGCCTCCTTGTGGACACGTACACTGAAGCTTTCTTT | CASSLLVDTYTEAFF
. | . | TRBJ2-7 | TRBV5-4 | TGTGCCAGCAGCTTTGTCGGCTACGAGCAGTACTTC | CASSFVGYEQYF
. | . | TRBJ1-1 | TRBV13 | TGTGCCAGCAGCTTAGATCGCGGACCTGAAGCTTTCTTT | CASSLDRGPEAFF
once | TRBD1 | TRBJ2-1 | TRBV4-1 | TGCGCCAGCAGCCAAGAGTGGCAGGGGGCGATCAATGAGCAGTTCTTC | CASSQEWQGAINEQFF
. | TRBD1 | TRBJ2-1 | TRBV19 | TGTGCCAGTAGTCAACACAGGGGTTACTCCTACAATGAGCAGTTCTTC | CASSQHRGYSYNEQFF
. | . | TRBJ2-7 | TRBV27 | TGTGCCAGCAGTATTAGCGGTTACTCCTACGAGCAGTACTTC | CASSISGYSYEQYF
. | TRBD1 | TRBJ2-1 | TRBV29-1 | TGCAGCTCCGGGACAGCCTTCAATGAGCAGTTCTTC | CSSGTAFNEQFF
. | TRBD1 | TRBJ1-2 | TRBV19 | TGTGCCAGTAGCCGTGGGACAGGGGGCATTGACTATGGCTACACCTTC | CASSRGTGGIDYGYTF
few | TRBD2 | TRBJ2-7 | TRBV7-6 | TGTGCCAGCAGCTTAGTGGGCGGGGGGGACTACGAGCAGTACTTC | CASSLVGGGDYEQYF
. | . | TRBJ2-1 | TRBV29-1 | TGCAGCCACGCGGAGGCAAGCTCCTACAATGAGCAGTTCTTC | CSHAEASSYNEQFF
few | TRBD2 | TRBJ2-1 | TRBV19 | TGTGCCAGTACTAGCGGGGGAGACTACAATGAGCAGTTCTTC | CASTSGGDYNEQFF
. | TRBD1 | TRBJ1-2 | TRBV2 | TGTGCCAGCAGCGACGCGGACAGGGGAAACTATGGCTACACCTTC | CASSDADRGNYGYTF
. | . | TRBJ2-2 | TRBV6-5 | TGTGCCAGCAGTTACTCGATAAGCACCGGGGAGCTGTTTTTT | CASSYSISTGELFF
. | . | TRBJ1-4 | TRBV11-2 | TGTGCCAGCAGCCTGACAGTTGCCGAAAAACTGTTTTTT | CASSLTVAEKLFF
. | . | TRBJ1-4 | TRBV18 | TGTGCCAGCTCACCGGGGGGGACGGACGAAAAACTGTTTTTT | CASSPGGTDEKLFF
. | TRBD2 | TRBJ2-3 | TRBV7-9 | TGTGCCAGCCCCGGACTAGCAACAGATACGCAGTATTTT | CASPGLATDTQYF
. | . | TRBJ2-7 | TRBV27 | TGTGCCAGTGCGGATCTCACACAATACGAGCAGTACTTC | CASADLTQYEQYF
. | TRBD2 | TRBJ2-3 | TRBV27 | TGTGCCAGCAGTTTAAGCACTAGCGGGGCAGATACGCAGTATTTT | CASSLSTSGADTQYF
once | . | TRBJ2-1 | TRBV7-3 | TGTGCCAGCAGCCCTAGCTCCTACAATGAGCAGTTCTTC | CASSPSSYNEQFF
. | . | TRBJ2-3 | TRBV27 | TGTGCCAGCAGTTCTTTCCCCGGGACTTCCTCCCTCAGCACAGATACGCAGTATTTT | CASSSFPGTSSLSTDTQYF
. | TRBD2 | TRBJ2-1 | TRBV9 | TGTGCCAGCAGCCCTAGCGGGGGGCCCGACAATGAGCAGTTCTTC | CASSPSGGPDNEQFF
few | . | TRBJ2-7 | TRBV7-9 | TGTGCCAGCAGCCGCAGTGGGCAGGGCTACGAGCAGTACTTC | CASSRSGQGYEQYF
few | TRBD2 | TRBJ2-1 | TRBV7-9 | TGTGCCAGCAGCTCCCGGTCTAGCGGGAGCTACAATGAGCAGTTCTTC | CASSSRSSGSYNEQFF